The sequence of this T cell receptor beta chain was determined in a study of blood T cell repertoires in COVID-19. Turning to the study itself: Acute and convalescent COVID-19 specimens originated in the United States, Italy and Spain.

This clone was observed once. Study processing details: Scientists estimated how many nucleated cells there were by amplifying reference gene primers. TCRdb's table, derived via immunoSEQ multiplex PCR, lists solely in-frame clones and lacks some. Clonal size and the V and J genes are those of that table, whereas D and trimming came from the DNA. The sample contains roughly 230,000 clones, roughly 91% of which appear only once. The sequencing sample was made of PBMCs or T cells enriched from blood (not recorded which). The receptor's source is a man under 40 in a cohort exposed to, infected with or recovered from COVID-19 (not recorded which).

CDR3 sequence (DNA): TGTGCCAGCAGTTTAGGACGGACTATGAACACTGAAGCTTTCTTT. This codes for CASSLGRTMNTEAFF. V gene TRBV28 combines with J gene TRBJ1-1; D not certain. Between the trimmed V and J ends, which lost 2 bases and 0 bases, there was a span of 10 bases. CDR3 length: 15 residues. From germline, CDR1 is MDHEN and CDR2 SYDVKM.